This T cell receptor (beta chain) was sequenced for a study of cytomegalovirus exposure and HLA in healthy donors. Regarding the study as a whole: The study designated 150 to 200 TCR beta chains cytomegalovirus-associated. The TCR clusters that emerged in the first cohort tended, a later analysis found, to co-occur in the approximately 130 validation repertoires.

The CDR3 extends over 17 amino acids. The J segment lost 4 bases and the V segment lost 5 bases, leaving 12 bases of the junction unmatched. In regard to this clone: As yet, its antigen is unknown.

TCRdb's table, derived via immunoSEQ multiplex PCR, lists solely in-frame clones and lacks some. The repertoire includes over 250,000 clones, roughly 85% of them detected once, and approximately 1% sits in the top ten. The chain links TRBV5-3 to TRBJ1-1, with 12 bases aligning to TRBD1. TRBV5-3 is annotated as an ORF whose role is uncertain. The sequenced material came from PBMCs. The receptor was isolated from a woman aged 18-29 years in good health and CMV-seronegative. In DNA, the CDR3 is TGTGCCAGAAGTCCTGAAGGGACAGGGGGCGGTCGCACTGAAGCTTTCTTT. Its translation: CARSPEGTGGGRTEAFF.